Listed below are T cell receptor beta chains from one sample, sequenced in a study of OX40 agonist ivuxolimab in advanced cancers. Method: immunoSEQ multiplex PCR; TCRdb's copy keeps in-frame clones and lacks some. The sample has 30,000 to 35,000 clones, approximately 89% seen once. The sequencing here drew on CD4+ or CD8+ T cells sorted from blood, taken in a trial of the OX40 agonist ivuxolimab. The receptors originated from an adult with an advanced solid tumor such as melanoma, head and neck, liver or kidney cancer. Each CDR3 is given with its conserved first and last residue. Clone size appears in some rows only: once, few, many, or a class for an expanded clone.

>13|.|TRBJ2-1|TRBV7-9
CASSFGGLNEQFF
>15|.|TRBJ2-7|TRBV19
CASSEGQGGIYEQYF
>16|.|TRBJ2-5|TRBV19
CASTPGAWGMGETQYF
>15|.|TRBJ2-3|TRBV7-3
CASSSTGGSADTQYF
>13|once|TRBJ2-1|TRBV6-9
CASSSGLRGEQFF
>13|.|TRBJ2-1|TRBV6-6
CASSYSHYNEQFF
>15|once|TRBJ2-1|TRBV5-1
CASSLLGQAPNEQFF
>11|.|TRBJ2-5|TRBV27
CASSLGETQYF
>16|.|TRBJ1-5|TRBV19
CASSIESTGMRQPQHF
>15|.|TRBJ2-7|TRBV27
CASRIAGGVEDEQYF
>15|.|TRBJ2-3|TRBV6-1
CASSGRVGVNGTQYF
>17|.|TRBJ2-1|TRBV19
CASSIYLTSGRQNEQFF
>16|.|TRBJ2-1|TRBV27
CASSLSGTGGSNEQFF
>14|.|TRBJ1-4|TRBV29-1
CRTGGTEPGEKLFF
>14|.|TRBJ2-7|TRBV9
CASSLTGIPYEQYF
>15|.|TRBJ2-2|TRBV6-5
CASSYSVRGTGELFF
>15|.|TRBJ2-7|TRBV7-6
CASSLGTLGRYEQYF
>12|.|TRBJ2-2|TRBV2
CASWDFGGELFF
>13|.|TRBJ1-1|TRBV7-8
CASSSGVNTEAFF
>13|.|TRBJ2-7|TRBV25-1
CASSERHTYEQYF
>13|.|TRBJ1-2|TRBV19
CASSIDRGSGYTF
>16|.|TRBJ1-2|TRBV14
CASSQERTTYHYGYTF
>16|.|.|TRBV6-5
CASSSDLGHTVYEQYF
>15|.|TRBJ2-1|TRBV6-6
CASSYNQGSYNEQFF
>15|.|TRBJ1-3|TRBV7-9
CASSFLQGSGNTIYF
>17|.|TRBJ2-7|TRBV7-2
CASSTQGRQGPPYEQYF
>15|.|TRBJ2-7|TRBV7-9
CASSPRTSGAYEQYF